Listed here are 21 T cell receptor beta chains from one sample, sequenced in a study of human T cells and chemical hapten exposure. Time point here: healthy volunteer bleed at 2 weeks. Extraction of total RNA was performed on unfractionated whole blood. TCRdb recomputed calls from the RACE reads with MiXCR, one row per CDR3 protein. The sample lists about 45,000 distinct CDR3 sequences; 3.5% to 5% were seen once. Sequencing was done on a sample of whole blood. The receptors stem from a human donor in good health. Some clones in this sample may be carry-over from other donors' samples.

This clonotype was seen at least ten times. The chain carries TRBV29-1 and TRBJ1-3; possible D gene TRBD1, 6 bases. Looked up from germline, CDR1 is SQVTM and CDR2 is ANQGSEA. The ends were cut back, 7 bases at V and 4 bases at J, with 14 bases in the middle. CDR3 length: 13 residues. The CDR3 sequence is CSADSGVGNTIYF. The CDR3 DNA sequence: TGCAGCGCTGATTCAGGGGTCGGAAACACCATATATTTT.

This clonotype showed up many times. The chain is built from TRBV19 and TRBJ2-1; the match to TRBD2 covers 8 bases. J lost 9 bases, V lost 1 base, and 11 bases had no gene match. There are 16 residues in the CDR3. In germline, CDR1 is LNHDA, CDR2 SQIVND (reference sequence). This CDR3 is CASSIGRGLGGGEQFF. CDR3 nucleotide sequence: TGTGCCAGTAGTATAGGTAGGGGACTAGGCGGAGGTGAGCAGTTCTTC.

Turning to this clonotype: Since a much larger clone is just one base distant, this may be a read error. The chain joins TRBV5-5 to TRBJ2-3; D uncertain. The CDR3 is made up of 15 amino acids. The V and J ends lost 4 bases and 1 base respectively, with 13 bases between them. CDR1 and CDR2 (germline): SGHKS, YYEKEE (reference sequence). In DNA form, the CDR3 reads TGTGCCAGCAGCATTACCCGGATCGGCACAGATACGCAGTATTTT. Its protein is CASSITRIGTDTQYF.

This clonotype was detected ten times or more. The chain recombines TRBV28 with TRBJ2-7; D ambiguous. The CDR3 spans 13 residues. V lost 1 base to trimming and J lost 4 bases, with 8 bases between them. CDR1 MDHEN and CDR2 SYDVKM come from the germline V gene. CDR3 sequence (DNA): TGTGCCAGCAGTTTATTGGGCCCTTACGAGCAGTACTTC. It translates to CASSLLGPYEQYF. Using reference TRBV28 and TRBJ2-7 for the parts outside the CDR3, the full variable domain is DVKVTQSSRYLVKRTGEKVFLECVQDMDHENMFWYRQDPGLGLRLIYFSYDVKMKEKGDIPEGYSVSREKKERFSLILESASTNQTSMYLCASSLLGPYEQYFGPGTRLTVT.

This clonotype was seen a handful of times. The chain links TRBV27 to TRBJ1-3; D possibly corresponds to TRBD1 (6 bases). V was shortened by 3 bases and J by 0 bases, with 9 bases between the two germline ends. Germline V lookup: CDR1 MNHEY, CDR2 SMNVEV (reference sequence). This CDR3 is built from 15 residues. The CDR3 sequence: CASSLGASSGNTIYF. CDR3 DNA: TGTGCCAGCAGTTTGGGGGCTAGCTCTGGAAACACCATATATTTT.

Relative to its sample, this clonotype is medium-sized (0.01 to 0.1%). The chain recombines TRBV24-1 with TRBJ2-3; 9 bases match TRBD1. Trimming removed 3 bases from V and 6 bases from J; junction bases left unmatched: 9. Germline CDR1 reads KGHDR; CDR2 reads SFDVKD. The CDR3 totals 16 residues. The DNA of the CDR3 is TGTGCCACCAGTGATCCCGCGGACAGGGGAAGGGATACGCAGTATTTT. As protein: CATSDPADRGRDTQYF.

V and J are TRBV5-6 and TRBJ2-7; D perhaps matches TRBD1 (6 bases). Per germline, CDR1 SGHDT and CDR2 YYEEEE. This CDR3 has 14 residues. With 2 bases removed from V and 2 bases from J, the gap between germline ends came to 11 bases. CDR3 sequence (DNA): TGTGCCAGCAGCTTTGACAGGCCCCCCTACGAGCAGTACTTC. Translation: CASSFDRPPYEQYF.

This clonotype was seen ten or more times. The J gene is TRBJ2-7, the V gene TRBV29-1; D is possibly TRBD2 (5 bases). V was pared by 4 bases and J by 5 bases, with 12 bases between. This CDR3 region has 12 residues. CDR1 and CDR2 from the germline V gene are SQVTM and ANQGSEA. CDR3 DNA sequence: TGCAGCGTTGGGCGCGGGTCCCACGAGCAGTACTTC. It specifies CSVGRGSHEQYF.

This clonotype was picked up a small number of times. This chain links TRBV6-5 with TRBJ1-1; D may be TRBD1 (6 bases). This CDR3 region has 15 residues. Trimming cost V 2 bases and J 7 bases, with 17 bases left between them. Germline CDR1 reads MNHEY; CDR2 reads SVGAGI. CDR3: CASSYGGAALLEAFF. Here the CDR3 DNA reads TGTGCCAGCAGTTACGGGGGGGCTGCGCTTCTTGAAGCTTTCTTT.

The V and J genes are TRBV12-3 or TRBV12-4 and TRBJ2-3, with a possible D match to TRBD1 (6 bases). This CDR3 contains 12 residues. V lost 5 bases and J 6 bases, leaving 9 bases between the germline ends. The CDR3 DNA reads as TGTGCCAGCAGTCCGAGGGGGGATACGCAGTATTTT. As protein: CASSPRGDTQYF.

The V gene is TRBV20-1, the J gene TRBJ2-5; TRBD2 agrees at 8 bases. The V gene's germline CDR1 is DFQATT and CDR2 SNEGSKA (reference sequence). Germline trimming cut 0 bases from V and 1 base from J; bases unmatched to any gene: 13. The CDR3 length is 18 residues. In DNA form, the CDR3 reads TGCAGTGCTAGAGATCGGGGGGGTGGCCACCGTGTCCAAGAGACCCAGTACTTC. Translation: CSARDRGGGHRVQETQYF.

The table lists this clonotype with many counts. This chain uses TRBV5-6 with TRBJ2-7, with unresolved D. This CDR3 comprises 14 residues. Trimming cost V 2 bases and J 2 bases, with 11 bases left between them. Germline values: CDR1 SGHDT, CDR2 YYEEEE. CDR3 sequence reads: CASSLAQATYEQYF. For the CDR3, the DNA is TGTGCCAGCAGCTTAGCGCAGGCGACCTACGAGCAGTACTTC.

This clonotype was recorded at least ten times. This sequence joins TRBV5-6 and TRBJ2-3; no clear D gene. Between the trimmed V and J ends, which lost 1 base and 2 bases, there was a span of 8 bases. Germline CDR1 and CDR2: SGHDT and YYEEEE. The CDR3 covers 14 residues. This CDR3 is CASSLIQNTDTQYF. The CDR3 coding sequence is TGTGCCAGCAGCTTGATACAGAACACAGATACGCAGTATTTT.

This clonotype has a count of ten or more. The V and J genes are TRBV6-5 and TRBJ1-2; D is ambiguous. The CDR3 loop spans 16 amino acids. Germline-derived CDR1 and CDR2 are MNHEY and SVGAGI. With 4 bases removed from V and 2 bases from J, the gap between germline ends came to 17 bases. CDR3 protein: CASSSNRLQLNYGYTF. CDR3 nucleotides: TGTGCCAGCAGTTCGAACAGACTGCAATTGAACTATGGCTACACCTTC.

The V gene is TRBV5-1, the J gene TRBJ1-6, with 9 bases fitting TRBD1. Germline-derived CDR1 and CDR2 are SGHRS and YFSETQ. The CDR3 sequence is 14 residues long. Losses at the gene ends were 5 bases for V and 8 bases for J; bases not matched to a gene: 5. The CDR3 here is CASRDGTGYSPLHF. CDR3 coding DNA: TGCGCCAGCAGAGACGGGACAGGGTATTCACCCCTCCACTTT.

The gene calls are TRBV27 and TRBJ2-1; TRBD1 aligns across 11 bases. The V and J ends lost 3 bases and 12 bases, in that order; junction bases with no gene match: 10. The CDR3 totals 15 residues. Germline lookup yields CDR1 MNHEY and CDR2 SMNVEV (reference sequence). CDR3 coding DNA: TGTGCCAGCAGTTTCCGACTCGGGACAGGGGGTGGGCAGTTCTTC. Protein product: CASSFRLGTGGGQFF.

This clonotype was picked up a small number of times. This rearrangement joins TRBV4-2 to TRBJ2-7, with 9 nucleotides matching TRBD2. CDR3 length equals 15 residues. Germline lookup yields CDR1 LGHNA and CDR2 YNFKEQ. The V segment lost 6 bases and the J segment 5 bases; nucleotides outside the gene matches: 11. In DNA, the CDR3 is TGTGCCAGCAGTGACCAGGGACTAGCAGGCAACGAGCAGTACTTC. As protein: CASSDQGLAGNEQYF.

In its sample, this clonotype was seen many times. J is TRBJ2-1 and V is TRBV28; 10 nucleotides match TRBD2. Germline CDR1 and CDR2: MDHEN and SYDVKM. This CDR3 comprises 14 residues. The trim removed 3 bases at V and 9 bases at J, leaving 5 bases unmatched. The CDR3, as DNA: TGTGCCAGCAGTTTGAAGTCTAGCGGGAGTGAGCAGTTCTTC. Amino acids: CASSLKSSGSEQFF.

This clonotype was detected only a few times. This chain uses TRBV28 with TRBJ1-6; 9 bases align to TRBD1. This CDR3 is 19 amino acids long. V lost 1 base, J lost 0 bases, and 7 bases stayed unmatched. The germline CDR1 and CDR2 sequences are MDHEN and SYDVKM. CDR3 DNA: TGTGCCAGCAGTTTATTGGGCGACAGGGGGGACTCCTATAATTCACCCCTCCACTTT. This codes for CASSLLGDRGDSYNSPLHF.

This clonotype was observed many times. The chain employs TRBV20-1 and TRBJ2-3; D is uncertain. CDR1 DFQATT and CDR2 SNEGSKA come from the germline V gene (reference sequence). This CDR3 contains 14 residues. V lost 6 bases and J 1 base, leaving 14 bases between the germline ends. CDR3 DNA sequence: TGCAGTGCCGCGCCGACCGTGGGCACAGATACGCAGTATTTT. Encoded protein: CSAAPTVGTDTQYF.

This chain joins TRBV20-1 and TRBJ2-3, with 9 bases matching TRBD2. V trimming: 1 base; J trimming: 0 bases; junction bases outside the gene matches: 14. There are 19 residues in the CDR3. Germline V gene lookup returns CDR1 DFQATT and CDR2 SNEGSKA (reference sequence). CDR3: CSARAARTSGFSSTDTQYF. The CDR3 DNA is TGCAGTGCTAGAGCCGCGCGAACTAGCGGGTTCTCTAGCACAGATACGCAGTATTTT.